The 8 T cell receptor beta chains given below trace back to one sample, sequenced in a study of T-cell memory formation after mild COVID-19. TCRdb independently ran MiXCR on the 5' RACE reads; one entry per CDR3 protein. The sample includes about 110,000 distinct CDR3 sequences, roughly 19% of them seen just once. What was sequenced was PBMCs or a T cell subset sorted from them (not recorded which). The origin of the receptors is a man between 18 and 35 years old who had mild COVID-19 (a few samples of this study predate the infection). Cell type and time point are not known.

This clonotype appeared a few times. The CDR3, as DNA: TGTGCCAGCCAGACTAGCGGGGCCGATGAGCAGTTCTTC. This codes for CASQTSGADEQFF. V gene TRBV2 combines with J gene TRBJ2-1, with 11 bases aligning to TRBD2. In germline, CDR1 is SNHLY, CDR2 FYNNEI. This CDR3 comprises 13 residues. V dropped 8 bases and J dropped 8; count of bases not matched to a gene: 5.

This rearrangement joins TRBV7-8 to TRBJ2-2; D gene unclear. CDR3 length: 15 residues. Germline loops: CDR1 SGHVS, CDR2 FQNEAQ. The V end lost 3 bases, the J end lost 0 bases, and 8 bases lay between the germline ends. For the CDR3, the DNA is TGTGCCAGCAGCTTTCCTGTTACGAACACCGGGGAGCTGTTTTTT. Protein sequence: CASSFPVTNTGELFF.

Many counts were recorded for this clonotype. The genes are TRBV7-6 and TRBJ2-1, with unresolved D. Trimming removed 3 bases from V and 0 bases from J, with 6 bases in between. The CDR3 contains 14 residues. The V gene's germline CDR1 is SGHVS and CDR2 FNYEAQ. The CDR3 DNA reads TGTGCCAGCAGCTTGGTTAGCTCCTACAATGAGCAGTTCTTC. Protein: CASSLVSSYNEQFF.

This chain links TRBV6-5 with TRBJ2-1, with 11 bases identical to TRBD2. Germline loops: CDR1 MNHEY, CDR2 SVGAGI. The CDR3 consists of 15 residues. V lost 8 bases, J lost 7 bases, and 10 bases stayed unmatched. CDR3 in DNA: TGTGCCAGCGCATTAATAGCGGGGGGGACGAATGAGCAGTTCTTC. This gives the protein CASALIAGGTNEQFF.

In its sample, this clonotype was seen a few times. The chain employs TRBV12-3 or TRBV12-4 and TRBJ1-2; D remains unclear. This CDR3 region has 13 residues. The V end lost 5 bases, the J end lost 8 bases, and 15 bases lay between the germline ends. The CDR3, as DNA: TGTGCCAGCAGTCCTCGGGGAGCCTGGGGCTACACCTTC. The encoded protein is CASSPRGAWGYTF.

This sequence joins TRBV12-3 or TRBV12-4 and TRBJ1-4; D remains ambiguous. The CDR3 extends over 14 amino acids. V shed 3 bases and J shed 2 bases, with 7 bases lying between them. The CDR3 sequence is CASSLGNTNEKLFF. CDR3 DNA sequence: TGTGCCAGCAGTTTGGGGAACACTAATGAAAAACTGTTTTTT.

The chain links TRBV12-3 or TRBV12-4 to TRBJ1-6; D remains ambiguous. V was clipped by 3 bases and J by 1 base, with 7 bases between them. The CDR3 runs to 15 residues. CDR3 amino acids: CASSFFTSYNSPLHF. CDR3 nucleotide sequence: TGTGCCAGCAGTTTTTTCACGTCCTATAATTCACCCCTCCACTTT.

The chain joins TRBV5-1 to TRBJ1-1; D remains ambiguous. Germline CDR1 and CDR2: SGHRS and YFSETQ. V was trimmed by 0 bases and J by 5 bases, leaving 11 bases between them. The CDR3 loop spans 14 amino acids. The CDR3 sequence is CASSLVGIGTEAFF. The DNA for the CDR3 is TGCGCCAGCAGCTTGGTGGGGATAGGGACTGAAGCTTTCTTT.